The T cell receptor beta chain under discussion was sequenced for a study of CD8 T cell repertoires and HIV-1 epitope variants. Background on the study: Each of Twenty-five Gag and Nef epitope peptides stimulated a separate culture.

There are 13 residues in the CDR3. CDR1 is MRHNA and CDR2 is SNTAGT in the germline V gene. Trimming at V came to 3 bases and at J to 12 bases, leaving 8 bases not matched to a gene. Broader study findings: Nef KF9 drew roughly five clonotypes and HW9 one, without TAALDMSHF responses.

With respect to this clone: Its antigen is unknown.

The repertoire was sequenced with immunoSEQ multiplex PCR; TCRdb's copy has only in-frame clones and lacks some. The sample lists approximately 4,900 clones; 60% to 80% were seen once. This sequence was found in a male donor with HIV. The chain links TRBV6-4 to TRBJ2-1; 7 bases are a match to TRBD1. Sequenced: cultured CD8+ T cells derived from PBMCs. The CDR3 nucleotides are TGTGCCAGCAGTGAAACAGGGGCCCTTGGGCAGTTCTTC. Translation: CASSETGALGQFF.